What follows describes a single TCR beta chain. No antigen is known for it. This record belongs to a study of T cell responses to AZD1222 COVID-19 vaccine. General study results and limits: The donor group comprised mostly white British people and more females; the analysis possibly underestimated clonal diversity. A rise in Spike-specific TCR breadth and depth followed two AZD1222 doses. Targeting of unmutated variant regions was reportedly seen in nearly half of spike-specific TCRs. Researchers took repertoire samples only after the peak T cell response had come.

The CDR3 spans 13 residues. J gave up 5 bases and V 6 bases, and 5 bases lay outside the gene matches. Assay used: immunoSEQ multiplex PCR; TCRdb lists only in-frame clones, some missing. Here the sample spans over 45,000 clones, roughly 90% being singletons. The V and J genes are TRBV12-3 or TRBV12-4 and TRBJ2-7; 9 bases map to TRBD1. This clonotype originated in an adult who received the AZD1222 COVID-19 vaccine. The sequences come from peripheral blood, collected 28 days after the second AZD1222 dose. The CDR3 coding sequence is TGTGCCAGCAGCGGGGACAGGGTGAACGAGCAGTACTTC. It specifies CASSGDRVNEQYF.